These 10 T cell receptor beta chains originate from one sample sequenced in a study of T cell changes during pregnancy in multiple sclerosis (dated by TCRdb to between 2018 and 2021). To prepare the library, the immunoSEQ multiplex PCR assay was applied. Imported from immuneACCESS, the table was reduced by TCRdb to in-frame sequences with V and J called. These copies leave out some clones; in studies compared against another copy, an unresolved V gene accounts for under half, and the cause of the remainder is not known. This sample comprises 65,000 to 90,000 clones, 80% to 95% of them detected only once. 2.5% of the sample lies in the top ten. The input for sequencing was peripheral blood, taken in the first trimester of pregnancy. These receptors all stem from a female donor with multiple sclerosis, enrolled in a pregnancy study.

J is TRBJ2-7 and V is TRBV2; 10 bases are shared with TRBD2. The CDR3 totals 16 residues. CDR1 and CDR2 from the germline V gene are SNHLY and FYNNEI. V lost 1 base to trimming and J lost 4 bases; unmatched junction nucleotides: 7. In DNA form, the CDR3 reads TGTGCCAGCAGTGAAGGAGCGGGACTAGCGCGTTACGAGCAGTACTTC. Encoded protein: CASSEGAGLARYEQYF.

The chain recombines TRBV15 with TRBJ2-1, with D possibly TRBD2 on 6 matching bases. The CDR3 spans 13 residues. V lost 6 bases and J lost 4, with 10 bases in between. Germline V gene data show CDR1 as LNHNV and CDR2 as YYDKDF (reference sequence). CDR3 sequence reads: CATRSLAYNEQFF. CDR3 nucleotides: TGTGCCACCAGGTCGCTAGCGTACAATGAGCAGTTCTTC.

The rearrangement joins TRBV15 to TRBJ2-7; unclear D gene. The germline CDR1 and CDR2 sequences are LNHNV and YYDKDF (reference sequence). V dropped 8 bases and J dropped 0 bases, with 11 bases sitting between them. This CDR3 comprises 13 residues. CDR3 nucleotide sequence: TGTGCCACCCGTAGAGCAGACTCCTACGAGCAGTACTTC. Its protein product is CATRRADSYEQYF.

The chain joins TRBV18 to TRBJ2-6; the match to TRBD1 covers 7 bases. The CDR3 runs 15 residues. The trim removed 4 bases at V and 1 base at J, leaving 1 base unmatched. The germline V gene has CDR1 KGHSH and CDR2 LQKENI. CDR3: CASSRQGSGANVLTF. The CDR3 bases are TGTGCCAGCTCACGACAGGGTTCTGGGGCCAACGTCCTGACTTTC. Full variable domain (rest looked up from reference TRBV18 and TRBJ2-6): NAGVMQNPRHLVRRRGQEARLRCSPMKGHSHVYWYRQLPEEGLKFMVYLQKENIIDESGMPKERFSAEFPKEGPSILRIQQVVRGDSAAYFCASSRQGSGANVLTFGAGSRLTVL.

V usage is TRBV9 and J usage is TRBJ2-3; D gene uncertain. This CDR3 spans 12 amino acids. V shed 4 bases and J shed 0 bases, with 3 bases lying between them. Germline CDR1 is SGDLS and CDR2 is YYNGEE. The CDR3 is CASSLSTDTQYF. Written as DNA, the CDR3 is TGTGCCAGCAGCCTTAGCACAGATACGCAGTATTTT.

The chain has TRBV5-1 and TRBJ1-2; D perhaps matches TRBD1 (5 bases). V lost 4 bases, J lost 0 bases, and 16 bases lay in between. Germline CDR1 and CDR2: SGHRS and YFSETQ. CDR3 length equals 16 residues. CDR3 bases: TGCGCCAGCAGCCCCCTTGGGGGGTCTACTAACTATGGCTACACCTTC. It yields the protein CASSPLGGSTNYGYTF.

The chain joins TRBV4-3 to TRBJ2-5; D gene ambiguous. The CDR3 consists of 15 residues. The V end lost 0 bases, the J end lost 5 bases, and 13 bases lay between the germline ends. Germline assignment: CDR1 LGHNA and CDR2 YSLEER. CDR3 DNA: TGCGCCAGCAGCCAAGATACGAGTCGTTGGGAGACCCAGTACTTC. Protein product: CASSQDTSRWETQYF.

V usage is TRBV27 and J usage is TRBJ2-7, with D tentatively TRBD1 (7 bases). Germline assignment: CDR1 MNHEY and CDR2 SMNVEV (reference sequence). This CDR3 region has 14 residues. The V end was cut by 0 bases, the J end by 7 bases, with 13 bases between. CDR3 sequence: CASSLSIQGGEQYF. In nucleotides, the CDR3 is TGTGCCAGCAGTTTATCGATCCAGGGGGGAGAGCAGTACTTC.

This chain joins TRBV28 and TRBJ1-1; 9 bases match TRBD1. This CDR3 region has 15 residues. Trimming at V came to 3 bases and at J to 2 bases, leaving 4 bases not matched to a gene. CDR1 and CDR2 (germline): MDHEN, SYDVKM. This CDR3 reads CASSFGTGLNTEAFF. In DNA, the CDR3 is TGTGCCAGCAGTTTTGGGACAGGGCTAAACACTGAAGCTTTCTTT.

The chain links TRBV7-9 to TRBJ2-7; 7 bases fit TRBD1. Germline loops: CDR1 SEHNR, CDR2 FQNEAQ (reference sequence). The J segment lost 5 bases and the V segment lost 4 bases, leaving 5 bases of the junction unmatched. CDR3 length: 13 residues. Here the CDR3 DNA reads TGTGCCAGCAGCTACAGGGGAATCAACGAGCAGTACTTC. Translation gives CASSYRGINEQYF.